This T cell receptor (beta chain) was sequenced for a study of post-analysis software for immune sequencing data. Regarding the study as a whole: Multiple sclerosis patients showed significantly lower normalized Chao1 diversity than controls did.

Of note for this clonotype: Its target is unknown.

The library was made from cDNA and included unique molecular identifiers. The source material, about 0.9 to 10 million T cells, gave rise to roughly 500,000 cDNA molecules. TCRdb ran MiXCR on the PCR reads and lists one entry per CDR3 protein. The repertoire holds about 540,000 distinct CDR3 sequences, 34% seen once, with approximately 6% in the top ten. The sequencing input was blood. This TCR was recovered from a girl aged 2 to 17 with multiple sclerosis.

This chain's CDR3 is CASSLDDRPTYEQYF. The CDR3 DNA follows: TGCGCCAGCAGCTTGGACGACAGGCCCACCTACGAGCAGTACTTC. The chain uses TRBV5-1 and TRBJ2-7, with D possibly matching TRBD1 (6 bases). Germline V gene lookup returns CDR1 SGHRS and CDR2 YFSETQ. Trimming left V 0 bases short and J 2 bases short, with 12 bases between. The CDR3 spans 15 residues.